This T cell receptor (beta chain) was documented in a study of T cells in Graves' hyperthyroidism and ophthalmopathy. This clonotype was seen at least ten times. Germline V gene data show CDR1 as KGHDR and CDR2 as SFDVKD. This CDR3 has 19 residues. V dropped 6 bases and J dropped 5; count of bases not matched to a gene: 18. Amplified regions were TCR beta CDR3 sequences from RNA transcripts. Researchers ran a first-round RT-PCR on the TCR CDR3 using the HTBI primer set. Each CDR3 protein gets one entry after TCRdb re-called the multiplex PCR reads with MiXCR. The sample contains some 400,000 distinct CDR3 sequences, roughly 14% of which appear only once.

This clonotype was sampled from a woman aged 60-75 years with Graves' hyperthyroidism. Source material: blood. The chain combines TRBV24-1 with TRBJ2-7; 13 bases agree with TRBD2. The CDR3 DNA sequence: TGTGCCACCAGTCGGGGCCTCGACCTCGGACTAGCGGGAGTGGACGAGCAGTACTTC. Amino acids: CATSRGLDLGLAGVDEQYF.